Sequencing of this T cell receptor beta chain was carried out in a study of blood T cell repertoires in COVID-19. Background on the study: From the United States, Italy and Spain came samples of acute and convalescent COVID-19. Sources were T cells, B-cell-depleted T cells, or PBMCs; the material itself was cDNA or gDNA.

Seattle researchers signed up patients amid active infection and tracked them longitudinally. Germline V lookup: CDR1 LNHDA, CDR2 SQIVND (reference sequence). V was shortened by 7 bases and J by 3 bases, with 13 bases between the two germline ends. The length of the CDR3 is 15 residues. Method: immunoSEQ multiplex PCR; TCRdb's copy keeps in-frame clones and lacks some. Among tens of thousands of clones listed, 80% to 90% were seen once. This clonotype was obtained from a man aged 40-49 years with COVID-19, enrolled during active disease. This chain joins TRBV19 and TRBJ1-6; unclear D gene. The sample comprised peripheral blood. The CDR3, as DNA: TGTGCCAGTACCATAGGTGGCGGCTATAATTCACCCCTCCACTTT. Its protein is CASTIGGGYNSPLHF.